This T cell receptor (beta chain) was sequenced in a study of CD8+ T cells in alopecia areata. This clone was picked up a small number of times. RNA was extracted and reverse transcribed into cDNA as the sequencing template. TCRdb keeps only in-frame clones here, not all; method: immunoSEQ multiplex PCR. This table has about 200,000 clones, 64% appearing once. Treatment noted: oral pan-JAK inhibitor, 5-10 mg twice daily. Germline lookup yields CDR1 SGHKS and CDR2 YYEKEE (reference sequence). This CDR3 comprises 13 residues. Trimming removed 5 bases from V and 0 bases from J; junction bases left unmatched: 1.

The sequence came from a human donor with alopecia areata. The sequenced sample was CD4+ T cells sorted from blood, obtained at week 4, from a patient treated with tofacitinib. The chain has TRBV5-5 and TRBJ2-7, with 8 bases that match TRBD2. The CDR3 sequence: CASSSGDSYEQYF. CDR3 DNA: TGTGCCAGCAGTAGCGGGGACTCCTACGAGCAGTACTTC.